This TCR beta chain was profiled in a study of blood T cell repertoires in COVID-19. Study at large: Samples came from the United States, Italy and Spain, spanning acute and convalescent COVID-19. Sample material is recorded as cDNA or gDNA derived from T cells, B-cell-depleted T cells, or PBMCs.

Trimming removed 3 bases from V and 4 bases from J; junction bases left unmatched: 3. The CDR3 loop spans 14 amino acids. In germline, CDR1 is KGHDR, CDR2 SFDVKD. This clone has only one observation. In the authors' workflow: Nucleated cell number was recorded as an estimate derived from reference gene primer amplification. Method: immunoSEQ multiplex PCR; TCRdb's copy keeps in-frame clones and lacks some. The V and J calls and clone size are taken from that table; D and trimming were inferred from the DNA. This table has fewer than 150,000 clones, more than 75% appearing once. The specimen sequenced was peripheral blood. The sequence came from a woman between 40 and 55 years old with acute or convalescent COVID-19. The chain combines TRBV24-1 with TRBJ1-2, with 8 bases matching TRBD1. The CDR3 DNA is TGTGCCACCAGTGATGGGACAGGAATCTATGGCTACACCTTC. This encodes CATSDGTGIYGYTF.